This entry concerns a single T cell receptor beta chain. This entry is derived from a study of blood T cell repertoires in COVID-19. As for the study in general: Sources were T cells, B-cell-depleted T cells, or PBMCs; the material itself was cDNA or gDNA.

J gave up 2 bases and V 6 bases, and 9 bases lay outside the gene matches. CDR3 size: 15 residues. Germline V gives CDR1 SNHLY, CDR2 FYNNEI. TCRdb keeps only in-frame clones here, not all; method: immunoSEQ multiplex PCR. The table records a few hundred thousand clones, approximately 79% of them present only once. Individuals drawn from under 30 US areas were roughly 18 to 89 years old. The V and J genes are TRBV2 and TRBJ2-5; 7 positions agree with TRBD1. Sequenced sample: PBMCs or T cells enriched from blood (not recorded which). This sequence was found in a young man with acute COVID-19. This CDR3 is CASRVDRVTQETQYF. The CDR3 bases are TGTGCCAGCAGAGTTGACAGGGTAACGCAAGAGACCCAGTACTTC. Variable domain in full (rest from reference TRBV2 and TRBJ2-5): EPEVTQTPSHQVTQMGQEVILRCVPISNHLYFYWYRQILGQKVEFLVSFYNNEISEKSEIFDDQFSVERPDGSNFTLKIRSTKLEDSAMYFCASRVDRVTQETQYFGPGTRLLVL.